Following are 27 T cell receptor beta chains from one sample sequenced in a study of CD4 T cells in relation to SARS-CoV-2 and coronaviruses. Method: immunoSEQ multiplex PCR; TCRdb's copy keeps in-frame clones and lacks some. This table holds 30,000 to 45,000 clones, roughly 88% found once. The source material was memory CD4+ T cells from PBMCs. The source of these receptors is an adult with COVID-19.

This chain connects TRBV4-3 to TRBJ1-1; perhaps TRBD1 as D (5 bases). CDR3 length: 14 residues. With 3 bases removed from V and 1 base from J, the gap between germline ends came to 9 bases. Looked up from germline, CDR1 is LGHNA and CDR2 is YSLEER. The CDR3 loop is CASSQGDRNTEAFF. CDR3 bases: TGCGCCAGCAGCCAGGGTGACAGGAACACTGAAGCTTTCTTT.

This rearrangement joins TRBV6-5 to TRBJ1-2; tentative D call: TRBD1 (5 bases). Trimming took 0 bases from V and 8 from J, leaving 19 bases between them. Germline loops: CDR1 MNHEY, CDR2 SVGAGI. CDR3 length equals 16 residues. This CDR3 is CASSYSTNLRAGGYTF. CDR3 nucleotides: TGTGCCAGCAGTTACTCGACAAATCTCAGGGCGGGGGGCTACACCTTC.

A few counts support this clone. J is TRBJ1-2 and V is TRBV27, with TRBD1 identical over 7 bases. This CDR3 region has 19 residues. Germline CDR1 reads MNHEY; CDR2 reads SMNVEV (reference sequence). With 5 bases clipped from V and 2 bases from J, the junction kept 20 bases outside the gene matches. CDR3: CASSTQVPPPGTANYGYTF. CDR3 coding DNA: TGTGCCAGCAGTACCCAGGTACCCCCACCCGGGACAGCAAACTATGGCTACACCTTC.

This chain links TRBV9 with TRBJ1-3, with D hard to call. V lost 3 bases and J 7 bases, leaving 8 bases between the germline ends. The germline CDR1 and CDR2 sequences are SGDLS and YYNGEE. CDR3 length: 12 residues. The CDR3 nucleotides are TGTGCCAGCAGCGCTCAGGTCAACACCATATATTTT. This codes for CASSAQVNTIYF.

The CDR3 sequence is CASRERVTGETQYF. The CDR3 nucleotides read TGTGCCAGCAGGGAGCGGGTCACCGGGGAGACCCAGTACTTC. The chain is built from TRBV3-1 (or the pseudogene TRBV3-2) and TRBJ2-5; possibly TRBD2 for D (6 bases). Germline V gene lookup returns CDR1 LGHDT and CDR2 YNNKEL (reference sequence). Trimming took 6 bases from V and 5 from J, leaving 16 bases between them. The CDR3 totals 14 residues.

CDR3 sequence: CASSLVPPTSSRDNEQFF. In DNA form, the CDR3 reads TGTGCCAGCAGCTTAGTACCCCCGACTAGTTCCCGAGACAATGAGCAGTTCTTC. This sequence joins TRBV7-6 and TRBJ2-1; perhaps TRBD2 as D (6 bases). The germline V gene encodes CDR1 SGHVS and CDR2 FNYEAQ. The CDR3 extends over 18 amino acids. V lost 1 base to trimming and J lost 5 bases, with 21 bases between them.

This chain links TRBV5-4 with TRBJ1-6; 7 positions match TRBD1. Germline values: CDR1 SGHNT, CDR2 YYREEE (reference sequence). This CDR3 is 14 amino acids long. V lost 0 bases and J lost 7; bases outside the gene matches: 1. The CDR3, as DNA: TGTGCCAGCAGCTTGGCAGGGGGAAATTCACCCCTCCACTTT. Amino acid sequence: CASSLAGGNSPLHF.

CDR3 amino acids: CASTWQDFGANVLTF. Written as DNA, the CDR3 is TGTGCCAGCACCTGGCAAGACTTTGGGGCCAACGTCCTGACTTTC. V gene TRBV2 combines with J gene TRBJ2-6; D gene unclear. The CDR3 spans 15 residues. V dropped 7 bases and J dropped 3 bases, with 13 bases sitting between them. The germline V gene has CDR1 SNHLY and CDR2 FYNNEI. Supplemented by reference TRBV2 and TRBJ2-6, the full variable domain reads EPEVTQTPSHQVTQMGQEVILRCVPISNHLYFYWYRQILGQKVEFLVSFYNNEISEKSEIFDDQFSVERPDGSNFTLKIRSTKLEDSAMYFCASTWQDFGANVLTFGAGSRLTVL.

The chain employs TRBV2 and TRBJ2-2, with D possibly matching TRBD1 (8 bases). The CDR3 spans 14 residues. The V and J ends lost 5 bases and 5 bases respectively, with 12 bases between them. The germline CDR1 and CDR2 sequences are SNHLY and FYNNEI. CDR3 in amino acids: CASSKQGGTGELFF. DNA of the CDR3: TGTGCCAGCAGTAAACAGGGGGGGACCGGGGAGCTGTTTTTT.

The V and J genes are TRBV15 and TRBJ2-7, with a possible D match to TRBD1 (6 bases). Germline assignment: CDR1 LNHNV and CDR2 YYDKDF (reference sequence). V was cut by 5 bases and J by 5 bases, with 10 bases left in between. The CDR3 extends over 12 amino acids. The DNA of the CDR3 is TGTGCCACCAGCGGTACAGGGAACGAGCAGTACTTC. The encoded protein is CATSGTGNEQYF.

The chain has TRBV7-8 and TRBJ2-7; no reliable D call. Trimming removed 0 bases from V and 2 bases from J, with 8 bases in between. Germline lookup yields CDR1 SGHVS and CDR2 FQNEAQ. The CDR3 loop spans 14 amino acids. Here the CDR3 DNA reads TGTGCCAGCAGCTTAGCGCTAAAGACCTACGAGCAGTACTTC. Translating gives CASSLALKTYEQYF.

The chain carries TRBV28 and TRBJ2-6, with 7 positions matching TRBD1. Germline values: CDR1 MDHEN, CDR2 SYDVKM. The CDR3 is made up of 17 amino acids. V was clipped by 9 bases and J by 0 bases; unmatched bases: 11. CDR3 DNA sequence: TGTGCCAGAGACCTCCGGGACAGACGCTCTGGGGCCAACGTCCTGACTTTC. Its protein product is CARDLRDRRSGANVLTF.

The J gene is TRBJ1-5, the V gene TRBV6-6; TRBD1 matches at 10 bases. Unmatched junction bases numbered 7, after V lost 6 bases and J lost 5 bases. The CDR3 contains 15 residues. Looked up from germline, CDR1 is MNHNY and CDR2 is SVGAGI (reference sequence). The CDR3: CASSTGQGIHQPQHF. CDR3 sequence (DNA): TGTGCCAGCAGCACGGGACAGGGGATCCATCAGCCCCAGCATTTT.

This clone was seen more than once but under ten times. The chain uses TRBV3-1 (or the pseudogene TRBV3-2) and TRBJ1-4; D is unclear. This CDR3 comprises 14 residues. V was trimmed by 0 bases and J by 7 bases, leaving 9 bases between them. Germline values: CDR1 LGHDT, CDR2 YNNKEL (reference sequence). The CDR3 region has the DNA TGTGCCAGCAGCCAAGACATTTGGGGTGAAAAACTGTTTTTT. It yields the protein CASSQDIWGEKLFF.

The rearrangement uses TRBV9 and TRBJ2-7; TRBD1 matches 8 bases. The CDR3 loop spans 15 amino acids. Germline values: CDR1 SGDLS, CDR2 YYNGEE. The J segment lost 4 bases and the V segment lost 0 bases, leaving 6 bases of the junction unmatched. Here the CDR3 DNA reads TGTGCCAGCAGCGTAGGCCCCCGGACAGGGTACGAGCAGTACTTC. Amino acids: CASSVGPRTGYEQYF.

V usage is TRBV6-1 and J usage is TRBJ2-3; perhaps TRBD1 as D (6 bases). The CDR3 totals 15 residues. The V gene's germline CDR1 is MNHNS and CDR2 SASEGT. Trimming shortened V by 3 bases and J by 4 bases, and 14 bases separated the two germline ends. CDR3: CASSEGATVPDTQYF. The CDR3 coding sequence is TGTGCCAGCAGTGAGGGGGCGACAGTCCCAGATACGCAGTATTTT.

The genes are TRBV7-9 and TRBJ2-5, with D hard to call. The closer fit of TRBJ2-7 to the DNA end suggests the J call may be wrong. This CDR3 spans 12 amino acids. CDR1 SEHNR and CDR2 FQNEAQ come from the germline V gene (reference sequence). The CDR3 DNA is TGTGCCAGCAGCACCGACCCCTACGAGCAGTACTTC. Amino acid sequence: CASSTDPYEQYF.

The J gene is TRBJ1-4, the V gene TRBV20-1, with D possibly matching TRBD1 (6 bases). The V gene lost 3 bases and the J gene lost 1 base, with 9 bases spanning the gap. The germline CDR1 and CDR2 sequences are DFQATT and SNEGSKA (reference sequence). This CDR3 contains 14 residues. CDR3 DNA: TGCAGTGCTAGTCAGGGGAGAACTAATGAAAAACTGTTTTTT. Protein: CSASQGRTNEKLFF.

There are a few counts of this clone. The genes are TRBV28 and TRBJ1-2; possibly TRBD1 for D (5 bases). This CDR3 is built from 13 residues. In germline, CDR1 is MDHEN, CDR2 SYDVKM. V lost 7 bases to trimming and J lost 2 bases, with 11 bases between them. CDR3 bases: TGTGCCAGCACCGAACAGGACAACTATGGCTACACCTTC. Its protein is CASTEQDNYGYTF.

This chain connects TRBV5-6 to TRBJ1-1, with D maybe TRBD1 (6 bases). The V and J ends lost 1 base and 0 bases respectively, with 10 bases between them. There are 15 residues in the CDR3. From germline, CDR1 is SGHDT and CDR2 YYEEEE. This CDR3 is CASSLPGTLNTEAFF. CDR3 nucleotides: TGTGCCAGCAGCTTGCCCGGGACACTGAACACTGAAGCTTTCTTT.

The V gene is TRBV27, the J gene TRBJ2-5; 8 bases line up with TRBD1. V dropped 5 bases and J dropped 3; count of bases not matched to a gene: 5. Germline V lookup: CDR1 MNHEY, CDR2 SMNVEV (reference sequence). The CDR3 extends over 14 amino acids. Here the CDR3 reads CASSLQTGEETQYF. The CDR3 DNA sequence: TGTGCCAGCAGTCTCCAGACAGGGGAAGAGACCCAGTACTTC.

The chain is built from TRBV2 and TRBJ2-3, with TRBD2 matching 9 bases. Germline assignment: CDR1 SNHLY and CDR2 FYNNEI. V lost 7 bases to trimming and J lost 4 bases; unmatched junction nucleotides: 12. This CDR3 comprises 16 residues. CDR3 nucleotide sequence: TGTGCCAGCACCCTTTTCGGCGGGGGGGCCGCAGATACGCAGTATTTT. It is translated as CASTLFGGGAADTQYF.

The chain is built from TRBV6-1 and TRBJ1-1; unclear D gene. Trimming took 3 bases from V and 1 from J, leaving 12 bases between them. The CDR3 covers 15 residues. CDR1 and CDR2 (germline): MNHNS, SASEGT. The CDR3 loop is CASSDVAATNTEAFF. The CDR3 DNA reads TGTGCCAGCAGTGACGTGGCAGCTACGAACACTGAAGCTTTCTTT.

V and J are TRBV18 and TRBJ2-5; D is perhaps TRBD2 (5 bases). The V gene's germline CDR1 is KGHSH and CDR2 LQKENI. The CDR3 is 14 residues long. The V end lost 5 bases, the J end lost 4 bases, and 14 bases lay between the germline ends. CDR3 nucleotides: TGTGCCAGCTCAGCTCTGGGTCGGGGAGAGACCCAGTACTTC. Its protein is CASSALGRGETQYF.

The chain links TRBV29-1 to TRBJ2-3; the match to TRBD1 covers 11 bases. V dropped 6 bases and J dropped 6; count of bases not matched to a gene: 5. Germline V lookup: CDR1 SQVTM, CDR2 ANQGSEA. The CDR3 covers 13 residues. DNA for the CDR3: TGCAGCGTAGGACAGGGGGCGGCGGATACGCAGTATTTT. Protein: CSVGQGAADTQYF.

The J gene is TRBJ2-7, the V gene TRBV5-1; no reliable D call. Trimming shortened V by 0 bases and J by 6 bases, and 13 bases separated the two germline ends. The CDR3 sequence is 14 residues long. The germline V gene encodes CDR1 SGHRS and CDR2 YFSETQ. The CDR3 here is CASSLGVSPSEQYF. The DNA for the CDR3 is TGCGCCAGCAGCTTGGGGGTTTCCCCAAGCGAGCAGTACTTC.

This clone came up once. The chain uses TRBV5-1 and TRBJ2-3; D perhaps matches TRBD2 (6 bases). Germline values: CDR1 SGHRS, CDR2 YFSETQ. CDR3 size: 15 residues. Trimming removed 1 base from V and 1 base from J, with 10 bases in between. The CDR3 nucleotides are TGCGCCAGCAGCTTGATAGCGGACCGCACAGATACGCAGTATTTT. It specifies CASSLIADRTDTQYF. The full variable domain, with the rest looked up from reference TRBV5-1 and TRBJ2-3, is KAGVTQTPRYLIKTRGQQVTLSCSPISGHRSVSWYQQTPGQGLQFLFEYFSETQRNKGNFPGRFSGRQFSNSRSEMNVSTLELGDSALYLCASSLIADRTDTQYFGPGTRLTVL.